A single sample gave rise to the 9 T cell receptor beta chains below, sequenced in a study of T cell responses to AZD1222 COVID-19 vaccine. The data were produced by immunoSEQ multiplex PCR, yet TCRdb's version contains in-frame clones alone and is incomplete. The profile shows 60,000 to 100,000 clones, 75% to 90% of them singletons. The sequencing here drew on peripheral blood, taken on day 0 of AZD1222 vaccination. Every receptor here comes from an adult in good health.

The chain links TRBV20-1 to TRBJ2-4; D perhaps matches TRBD1 (5 bases). Trimming left V 3 bases short and J 15 bases short, with 18 bases between. Per the germline V gene, CDR1 is DFQATT and CDR2 is SNEGSKA (reference sequence). The CDR3 totals 12 residues. The chain's CDR3 is CSASPRQSFGYF. CDR3 DNA sequence: TGCAGTGCTAGTCCCAGACAGTCATTTGGGTACTTC.

This sequence joins TRBV10-1 and TRBJ2-2; 12 bases match TRBD1. V shed 6 bases, J shed 1 base, and the junction held 15 bases outside the gene matches. Germline V gene lookup returns CDR1 WNHNN and CDR2 SYGVQD (reference sequence). CDR3 size: 20 residues. DNA of the CDR3: TGCGCCAGCAGCCCTCGACCGGGACAGGGGGCGGAAGGGAACACCGGGGAGCTGTTTTTT. Its protein is CASSPRPGQGAEGNTGELFF.

The DNA of the CDR3 is TGTGCCAGCAGCTCAGGACTAGCGGGAAGAACCGGGGAGCTGTTTTTT. As protein: CASSSGLAGRTGELFF. The rearrangement joins TRBV7-6 to TRBJ2-2; 12 bases align to TRBD2. V dropped 4 bases and J dropped 5; count of bases not matched to a gene: 5. The CDR3 is 16 amino acids. Germline V gene sequence: CDR1 SGHVS, CDR2 FNYEAQ.

In its sample, this clone was seen a few times. The chain recombines TRBV6-4 with TRBJ2-2; D remains ambiguous. This CDR3 is built from 13 residues. The germline gives CDR1 MRHNA, CDR2 SNTAGT. Trimming took 0 bases from V and 3 from J, leaving 2 bases between them. CDR3 in DNA: TGTGCCAGCAGTGACTCGGACACCGGGGAGCTGTTTTTT. Its translation: CASSDSDTGELFF.

This clone was counted a few times. The rearrangement joins TRBV14 to TRBJ1-1; perhaps TRBD1 as D (5 bases). Trimming left V 5 bases short and J 5 bases short, with 18 bases between. Per germline, CDR1 SGHDN and CDR2 FVKESK. The CDR3 is made up of 15 amino acids. CDR3 DNA sequence: TGTGCCAGCAGCGTAGACAGAATCGGCCAAACTGAAGCTTTCTTT. It translates to CASSVDRIGQTEAFF.

The chain combines TRBV7-8 with TRBJ1-4, with a tentative D call TRBD1 (5 bases). Per the germline V gene, CDR1 is SGHVS and CDR2 is FQNEAQ. The CDR3 runs 15 residues. Deletions cut 2 bases from V and 1 base from J, with 8 bases between. The CDR3 is CASSLFQGTNEKLFF. CDR3 DNA: TGTGCCAGCAGCTTATTTCAGGGAACTAATGAAAAACTGTTTTTT.

The CDR3 loop reads CASADRISGSYTF. CDR3 DNA sequence: TGTGCCAGCGCCGACAGGATCTCTGGGAGCTACACCTTC. J is TRBJ1-2 and V is TRBV6-5; maybe TRBD1 (6 bases). From germline, CDR1 is MNHEY and CDR2 SVGAGI. The CDR3 extends over 13 amino acids. Trimming shortened V by 8 bases and J by 9 bases, and 19 bases separated the two germline ends.

V is TRBV6-4 and J is TRBJ2-3, with 8 bases fitting TRBD2. Germline CDR1 and CDR2: MRHNA and SNTAGT. Trimming removed 6 bases from V and 6 bases from J; junction bases left unmatched: 8. CDR3 length: 14 amino acids. The CDR3 here is CASSRAGATDTQYF. The CDR3 region has the DNA TGTGCCAGCAGCAGAGCGGGAGCCACGGATACGCAGTATTTT.

The chain recombines TRBV9 with TRBJ2-7; unclear D gene. V was shortened by 5 bases and J by 3 bases, with 12 bases between the two germline ends. The germline gives CDR1 SGDLS, CDR2 YYNGEE. The CDR3 loop spans 13 amino acids. CDR3 nucleotide sequence: TGTGCCAGCAGTCAAAAGAGTCACTACGAGCAGTACTTC. It encodes CASSQKSHYEQYF.